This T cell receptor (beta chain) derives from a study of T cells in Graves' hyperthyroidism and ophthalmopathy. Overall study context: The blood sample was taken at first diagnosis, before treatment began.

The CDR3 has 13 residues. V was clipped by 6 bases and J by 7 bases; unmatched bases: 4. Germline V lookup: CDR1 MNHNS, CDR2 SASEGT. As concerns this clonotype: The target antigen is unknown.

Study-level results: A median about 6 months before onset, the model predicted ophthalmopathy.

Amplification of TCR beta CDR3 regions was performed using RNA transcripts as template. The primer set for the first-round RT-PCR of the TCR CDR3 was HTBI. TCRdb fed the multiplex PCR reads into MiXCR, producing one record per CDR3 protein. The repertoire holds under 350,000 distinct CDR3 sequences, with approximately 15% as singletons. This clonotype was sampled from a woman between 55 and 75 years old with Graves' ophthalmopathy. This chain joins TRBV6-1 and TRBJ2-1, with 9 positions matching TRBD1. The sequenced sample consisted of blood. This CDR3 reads CASRGQGMNEQFF. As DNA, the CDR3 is TGTGCCAGCAGGGGACAGGGTATGAATGAGCAGTTCTTC.